This is a list of T cell receptor beta chains from one sample in a study of PD-1 blockade in classical Hodgkin lymphoma. Profiling relied on immunoSEQ multiplex PCR, and the TCRdb table lists in-frame clones only, not all of them. The sample carries approximately 100,000 clones, about 89% recorded once. Sequences were derived from peripheral blood mononuclear cells (PBMCs), sampled before the second cycle of nivolumab. These receptors were taken from a human donor with classical Hodgkin lymphoma. The CDR3 runs from the conserved cysteine through the conserved F or W. Each record gives: CDR3 DNA, CDR3 protein, clone size, V gene, D gene, J gene. D genes are given only for firm matches. Part of the rows lack a size; the others show once, few, many or a class for expanded clones.

cdr3_nt: TGTGCCAGTAGTATGGGTGGTAATTCACCCCTCCACTTT
cdr3_aa: CASSMGGNSPLHF
clone_size: .
v_call: TRBV19
d_call: .
j_call: TRBJ1-6

cdr3_nt: TGTGCCAGCAGCTTAGTGGCAGGGTCAGGTGAAGCTTTCTTT
cdr3_aa: CASSLVAGSGEAFF
clone_size: .
v_call: TRBV11-3
d_call: .
j_call: TRBJ1-1

cdr3_nt: TGCGCCAGCAGCGACGCCAGCGACGGCATCTCCTACGAGCAGTACTTC
cdr3_aa: CASSDASDGISYEQYF
clone_size: .
v_call: TRBV5-1
d_call: .
j_call: TRBJ2-7

cdr3_nt: TGTGCCAGCAGGCCGGACAGGCAGAACACTGAAGCTTTCTTT
cdr3_aa: CASRPDRQNTEAFF
clone_size: .
v_call: TRBV2
d_call: TRBD1
j_call: TRBJ1-1

cdr3_nt: TGTGCCATCAGTCCCGGACAATCCAATGAGCAGTTCTTC
cdr3_aa: CAISPGQSNEQFF
clone_size: .
v_call: TRBV10-3
d_call: .
j_call: TRBJ2-1

cdr3_nt: TGTGCCAGCAGCTTATCGGGGAGCACAGATACGCAGTATTTT
cdr3_aa: CASSLSGSTDTQYF
clone_size: .
v_call: TRBV11-2
d_call: .
j_call: TRBJ2-3

cdr3_nt: TGTGCCCTCCGTCGGGATACTTCCTACGAGCAGTACTTC
cdr3_aa: CALRRDTSYEQYF
clone_size: .
v_call: TRBV30
d_call: .
j_call: TRBJ2-7

cdr3_nt: TGCAGTGCCAGCGGGGAAGAGACCCAGTACTTC
cdr3_aa: CSASGEETQYF
clone_size: .
v_call: TRBV20-1
d_call: TRBD2
j_call: TRBJ2-5

cdr3_nt: TGCGCCAGCAGCTTGGCCTTGGGCTCTGGGGCCAACGTCCTGACTTTC
cdr3_aa: CASSLALGSGANVLTF
clone_size: .
v_call: TRBV5-1
d_call: .
j_call: TRBJ2-6

cdr3_nt: TGTGCCAGCAGCGCCTACAGCAATCAGCCCCAGCATTTT
cdr3_aa: CASSAYSNQPQHF
clone_size: .
v_call: TRBV7-8
d_call: .
j_call: TRBJ1-5

cdr3_nt: TGTGCCAGCAGCCCGGTGGTGGATGGTACTGAAGCTTTCTTT
cdr3_aa: CASSPVVDGTEAFF
clone_size: .
v_call: TRBV5-4
d_call: .
j_call: TRBJ1-1

cdr3_nt: TGTGCCAGCAGTTACTCGGCGAGCTCCTACAATGAGCAGTTCTTC
cdr3_aa: CASSYSASSYNEQFF
clone_size: .
v_call: TRBV6-5
d_call: .
j_call: TRBJ2-1

cdr3_nt: TGTGCCAGCAGTCCTACAGGGGCGGGTGGTGGCTACACCTTC
cdr3_aa: CASSPTGAGGGYTF
clone_size: .
v_call: TRBV28
d_call: TRBD1
j_call: TRBJ1-2

cdr3_nt: TGCGCCAGCAGCCGGGTGAGCACGGGCCCGGGCGAGCAGTACTTC
cdr3_aa: CASSRVSTGPGEQYF
clone_size: .
v_call: TRBV4-3
d_call: .
j_call: TRBJ2-7

cdr3_nt: TGTGCCAGTAGTATAGATCCCGGGGATGACATTCAGTACTTC
cdr3_aa: CASSIDPGDDIQYF
clone_size: .
v_call: TRBV19
d_call: .
j_call: TRBJ2-4

cdr3_nt: TGTGCCAGCAGTTCCGGGACAGGGAATTCACCCCTCCACTTT
cdr3_aa: CASSSGTGNSPLHF
clone_size: .
v_call: TRBV28
d_call: TRBD1
j_call: TRBJ1-6

cdr3_nt: TGTGCCAGCAGCCAAGGAGCGGGGGGCCCCAATGAGCAGTTCTTC
cdr3_aa: CASSQGAGGPNEQFF
clone_size: few
v_call: TRBV14
d_call: TRBD2
j_call: TRBJ2-1

cdr3_nt: TGTGCCAGCAGCCCAGAAGGGGGGGCCTACGAGCAGTACTTC
cdr3_aa: CASSPEGGAYEQYF
clone_size: once
v_call: TRBV7-6
d_call: .
j_call: TRBJ2-7

cdr3_nt: TGTGCCAGCACCTCAGGGGTTAGAAGTGGCTACACCTTC
cdr3_aa: CASTSGVRSGYTF
clone_size: few
v_call: TRBV2
d_call: .
j_call: TRBJ1-2

cdr3_nt: TGTGCCTGGATGCACTCTGGAAACACCATATATTTT
cdr3_aa: CAWMHSGNTIYF
clone_size: few
v_call: TRBV30
d_call: .
j_call: TRBJ1-3

cdr3_nt: TGTGCCAGCAACCTCGCAGGGAGCACTGAAGCTTTCTTT
cdr3_aa: CASNLAGSTEAFF
clone_size: .
v_call: TRBV6-1
d_call: .
j_call: TRBJ1-1

cdr3_nt: TGTGCCTGCAGGGACAGGGGTACCAATCAGCCCCAGCATTTT
cdr3_aa: CACRDRGTNQPQHF
clone_size: .
v_call: TRBV6-6
d_call: TRBD1
j_call: TRBJ1-5

cdr3_nt: TGTGCCAGCTGGACAAACGGGGGGGGAGAATGGGATACGCAGTATTTT
cdr3_aa: CASWTNGGGEWDTQYF
clone_size: .
v_call: TRBV2
d_call: TRBD2
j_call: TRBJ2-3

cdr3_nt: TGTGCCAGCCGGCAGGGGGGGAGCACCGGGGAGCTGTTTTTT
cdr3_aa: CASRQGGSTGELFF
clone_size: .
v_call: TRBV2
d_call: .
j_call: TRBJ2-2

cdr3_nt: TGTGCCAGCATATCGGGACAGATCGCTAACTATGGCTACACCTTC
cdr3_aa: CASISGQIANYGYTF
clone_size: .
v_call: TRBV28
d_call: TRBD1
j_call: TRBJ1-2